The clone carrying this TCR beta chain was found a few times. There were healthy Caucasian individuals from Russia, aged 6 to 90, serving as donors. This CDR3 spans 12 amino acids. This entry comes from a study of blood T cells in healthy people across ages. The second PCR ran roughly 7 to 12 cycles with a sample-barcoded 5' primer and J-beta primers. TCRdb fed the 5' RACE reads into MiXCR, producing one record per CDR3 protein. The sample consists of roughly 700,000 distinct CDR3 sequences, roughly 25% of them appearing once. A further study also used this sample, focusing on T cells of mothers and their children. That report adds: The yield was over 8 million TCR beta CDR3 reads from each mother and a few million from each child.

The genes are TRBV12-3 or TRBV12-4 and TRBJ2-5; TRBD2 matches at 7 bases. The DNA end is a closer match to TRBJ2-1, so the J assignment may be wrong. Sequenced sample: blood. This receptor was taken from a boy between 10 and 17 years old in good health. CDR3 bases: TGTGCCAGCGCGGGGGTTCGGCATGAGCAGTTCTTC. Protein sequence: CASAGVRHEQFF.